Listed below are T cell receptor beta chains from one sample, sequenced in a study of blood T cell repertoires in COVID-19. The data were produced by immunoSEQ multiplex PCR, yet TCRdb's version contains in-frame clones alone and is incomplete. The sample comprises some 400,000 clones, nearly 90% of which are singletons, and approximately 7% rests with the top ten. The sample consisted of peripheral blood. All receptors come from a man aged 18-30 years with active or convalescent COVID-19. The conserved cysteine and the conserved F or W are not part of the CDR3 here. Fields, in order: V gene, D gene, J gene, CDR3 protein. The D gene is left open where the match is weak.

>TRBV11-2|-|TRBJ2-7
ASSRAGVTYEQY
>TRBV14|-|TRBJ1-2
ASSQVANYGYT
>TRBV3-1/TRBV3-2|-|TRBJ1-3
ASSQAREGNTIY
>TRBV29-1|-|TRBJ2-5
SVRPLETQY
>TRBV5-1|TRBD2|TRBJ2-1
ASSFAGANNEQF
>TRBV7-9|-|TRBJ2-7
ASSTGRDGATQQY
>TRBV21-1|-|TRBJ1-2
ASIINYGYT
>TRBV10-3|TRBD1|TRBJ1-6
AISGGQGNSPLH
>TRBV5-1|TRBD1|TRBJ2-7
ASSLAGQGIYEQY
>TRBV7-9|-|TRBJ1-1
ASSPDRSMNTEAF
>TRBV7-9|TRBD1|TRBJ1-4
ASSQIQGLATNEKLF
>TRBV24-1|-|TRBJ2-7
ATSDQNRVEQY
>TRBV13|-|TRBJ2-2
ASSVGQRFTGELF
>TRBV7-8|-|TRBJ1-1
ASSFSRRNTEAF
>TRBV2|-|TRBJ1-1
ASSEVGGNTEAF
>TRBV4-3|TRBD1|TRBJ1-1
ASSQEQGIDTEAF
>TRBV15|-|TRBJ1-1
ATSRRGEAF
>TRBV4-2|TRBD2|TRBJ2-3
ASSPGTSGSAQGTDTQY
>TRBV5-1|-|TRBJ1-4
ASSLARPTNEKLF
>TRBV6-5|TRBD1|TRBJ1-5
ASKPDRVENQPQH
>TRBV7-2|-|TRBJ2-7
ASSASPDIPTY
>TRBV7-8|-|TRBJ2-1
ASSLEWLNSYNEQF
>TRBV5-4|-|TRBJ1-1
ASSLDSGNPEAF
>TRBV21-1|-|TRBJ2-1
ASSKGAHSEQF
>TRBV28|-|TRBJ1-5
ASSRWTENQPQH
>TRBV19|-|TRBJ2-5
ASGTGLETQY
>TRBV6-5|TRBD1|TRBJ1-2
ASSTGVGYT
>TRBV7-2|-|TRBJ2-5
ASSFSQGRSETQY
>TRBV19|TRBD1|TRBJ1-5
ASSRGQGVWVQPQH
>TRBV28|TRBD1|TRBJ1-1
ASSFRPLWDRGTEAF
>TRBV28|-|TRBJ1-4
ASSFPPVWEEKLF
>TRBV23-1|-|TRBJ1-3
ASSQSRTPSLGNTIY
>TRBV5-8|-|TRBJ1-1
ASPDSYTEAF
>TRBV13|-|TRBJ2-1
ASVQGPTSYNEQF
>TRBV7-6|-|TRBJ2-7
ASSLLSGEQY
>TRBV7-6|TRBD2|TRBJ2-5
ASSLELAGAETQY
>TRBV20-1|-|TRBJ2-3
STREVNTQY
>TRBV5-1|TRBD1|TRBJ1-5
ASSATGINQPQH
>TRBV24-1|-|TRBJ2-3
ATSDPGLSTDTQY
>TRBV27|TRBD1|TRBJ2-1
ASSQSTGVPSYNEQF
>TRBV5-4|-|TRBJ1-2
ASSATGEIFGYT
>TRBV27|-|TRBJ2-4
ASSTRGAPGKNIQY
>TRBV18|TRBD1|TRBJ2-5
ASSWTGRRETQY
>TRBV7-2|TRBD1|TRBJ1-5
ASSRNDRVQPQH
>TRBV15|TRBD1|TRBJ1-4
ATSRETGGNEKLF
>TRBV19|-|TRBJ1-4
ASSIWENEKLF
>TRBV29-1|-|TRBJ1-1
SVAGQRGMNTEAF
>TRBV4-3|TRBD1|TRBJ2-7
ASSQRTGETYEQY
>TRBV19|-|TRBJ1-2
ASNTRAGGYT
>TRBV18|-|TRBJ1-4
ASSPVGPEKLF
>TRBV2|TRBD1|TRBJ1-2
ASRRDRTAYGYT
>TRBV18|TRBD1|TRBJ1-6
ASSQDRAGSPLH
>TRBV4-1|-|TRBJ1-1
ASSQAGGSLNTEAF
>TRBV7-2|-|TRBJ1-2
ASSLKAYYGYT
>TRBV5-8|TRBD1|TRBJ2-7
ASSLNRGRGPYEQY
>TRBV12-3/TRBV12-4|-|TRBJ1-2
ASSPGYGYT
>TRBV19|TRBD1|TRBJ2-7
ASRMGGTGSYEQY
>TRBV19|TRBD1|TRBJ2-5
ASTTDRDHQETQY